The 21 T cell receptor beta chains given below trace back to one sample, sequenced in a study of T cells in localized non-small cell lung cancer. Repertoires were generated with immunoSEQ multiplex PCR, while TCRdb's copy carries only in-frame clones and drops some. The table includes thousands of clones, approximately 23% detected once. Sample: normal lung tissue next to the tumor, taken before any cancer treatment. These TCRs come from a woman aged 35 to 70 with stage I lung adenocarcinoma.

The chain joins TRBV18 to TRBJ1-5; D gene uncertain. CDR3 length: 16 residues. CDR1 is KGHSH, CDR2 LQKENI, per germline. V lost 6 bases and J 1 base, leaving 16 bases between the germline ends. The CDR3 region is CASSPDGVRSNQPQHF. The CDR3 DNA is TGTGCCAGCTCCCCCGACGGGGTGAGAAGCAATCAGCCCCAGCATTTT.

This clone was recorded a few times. The CDR3 DNA reads TGTGCCAGCAGCTTGCTCAACAGCCTTAATGAAAAACTGTTTTTT. Its translation: CASSLLNSLNEKLFF. The rearrangement joins TRBV11-3 to TRBJ1-4; no definite D call. V was pared by 3 bases and J by 4 bases, with 12 bases between. The germline gives CDR1 SGHNT, CDR2 YENEEA. The CDR3 totals 15 residues.

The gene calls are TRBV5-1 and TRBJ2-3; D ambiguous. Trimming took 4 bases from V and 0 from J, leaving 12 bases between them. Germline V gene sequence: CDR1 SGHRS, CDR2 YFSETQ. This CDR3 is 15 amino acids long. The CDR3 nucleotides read TGCGCCAGCAGCGCCGATCCGAGTAGCACAGATACGCAGTATTTT. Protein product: CASSADPSSTDTQYF.

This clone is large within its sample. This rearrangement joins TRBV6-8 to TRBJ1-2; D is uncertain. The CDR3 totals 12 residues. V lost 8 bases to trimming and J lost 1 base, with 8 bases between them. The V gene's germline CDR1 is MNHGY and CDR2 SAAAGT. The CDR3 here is CASHQVNYGYTF. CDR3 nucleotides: TGTGCCAGCCACCAGGTTAACTATGGCTACACCTTC.

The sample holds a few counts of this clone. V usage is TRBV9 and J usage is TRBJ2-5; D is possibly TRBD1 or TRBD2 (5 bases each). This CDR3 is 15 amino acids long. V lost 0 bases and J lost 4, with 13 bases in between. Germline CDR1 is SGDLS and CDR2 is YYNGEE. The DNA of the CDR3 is TGTGCCAGCAGCGTAGTTGGGACGCAGAGAGAGACCCAGTACTTC. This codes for CASSVVGTQRETQYF.

The CDR3 nucleotides read TGTGCCAGTAGTAGCGGGAGGTACCAAGCAACCCACACAGATACGCAGTATTTT. Translated, it gives CASSSGRYQATHTDTQYF. The rearrangement joins TRBV19 to TRBJ2-3; 8 bases map to TRBD2. The CDR3 loop spans 18 amino acids. Unmatched junction bases numbered 14, after V lost 4 bases and J lost 2 bases. Germline CDR1 and CDR2: LNHDA and SQIVND (reference sequence).

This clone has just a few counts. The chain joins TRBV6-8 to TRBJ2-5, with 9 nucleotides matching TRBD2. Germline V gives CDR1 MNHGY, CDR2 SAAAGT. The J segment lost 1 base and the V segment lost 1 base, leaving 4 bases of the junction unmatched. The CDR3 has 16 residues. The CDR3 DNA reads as TGTGCCAGCAGTTACTGGCTAGCGGGACCCCAAGAGACCCAGTACTTC. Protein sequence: CASSYWLAGPQETQYF.

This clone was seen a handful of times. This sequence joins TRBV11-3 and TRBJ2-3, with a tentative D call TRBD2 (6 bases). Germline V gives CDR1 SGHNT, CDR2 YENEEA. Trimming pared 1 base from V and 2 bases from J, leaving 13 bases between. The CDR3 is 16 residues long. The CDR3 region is CASSLVGTHNTDTQYF. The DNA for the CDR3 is TGTGCCAGCAGCTTAGTCGGGACTCATAACACAGATACGCAGTATTTT.

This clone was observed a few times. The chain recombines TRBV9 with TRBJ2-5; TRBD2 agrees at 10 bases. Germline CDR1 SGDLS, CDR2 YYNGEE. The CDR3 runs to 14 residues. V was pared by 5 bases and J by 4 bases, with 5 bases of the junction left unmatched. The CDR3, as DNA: TGTGCCAGCAGTGAAACTAGCGGGACAGAGACCCAGTACTTC. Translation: CASSETSGTETQYF.

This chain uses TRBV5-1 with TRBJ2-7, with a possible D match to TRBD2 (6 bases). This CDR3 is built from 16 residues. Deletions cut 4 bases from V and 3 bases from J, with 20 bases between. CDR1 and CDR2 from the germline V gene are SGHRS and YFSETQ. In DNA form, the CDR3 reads TGCGCCAGCAGCCTCCAGCTGGGGGGTACAGTCTACGAGCAGTACTTC. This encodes CASSLQLGGTVYEQYF.

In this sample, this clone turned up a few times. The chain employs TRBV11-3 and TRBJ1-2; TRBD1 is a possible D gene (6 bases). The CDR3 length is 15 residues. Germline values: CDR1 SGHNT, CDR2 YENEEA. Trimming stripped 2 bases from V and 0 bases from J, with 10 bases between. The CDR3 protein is CASSLLQGANYGYTF. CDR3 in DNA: TGTGCCAGCAGCTTATTACAGGGAGCTAACTATGGCTACACCTTC.

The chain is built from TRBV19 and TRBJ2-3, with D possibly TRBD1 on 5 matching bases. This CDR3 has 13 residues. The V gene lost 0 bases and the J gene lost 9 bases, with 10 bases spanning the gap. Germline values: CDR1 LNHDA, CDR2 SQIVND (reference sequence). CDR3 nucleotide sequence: TGTGCCAGTAGTATAGATCGAAGGGGAACGCAGTATTTT. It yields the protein CASSIDRRGTQYF.

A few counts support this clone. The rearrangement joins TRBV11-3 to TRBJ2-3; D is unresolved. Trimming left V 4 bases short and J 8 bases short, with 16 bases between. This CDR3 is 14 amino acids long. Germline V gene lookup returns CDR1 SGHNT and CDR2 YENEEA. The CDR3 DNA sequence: TGTGCCAGCAGCTCACTCTCCCCGGTGGGTACGCAGTATTTT. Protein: CASSSLSPVGTQYF.

Here the CDR3 reads CASSSTAYNEQFF. CDR3 nucleotide sequence: TGTGCCAGCAGTTCGACAGCGTACAATGAGCAGTTCTTC. The rearrangement joins TRBV28 to TRBJ2-1, with D maybe TRBD1 (5 bases). The CDR3 runs 13 residues. Trimming took off 4 bases at V and 4 bases at J, with 8 bases between the two ends. CDR1 is MDHEN and CDR2 is SYDVKM in the germline V gene.

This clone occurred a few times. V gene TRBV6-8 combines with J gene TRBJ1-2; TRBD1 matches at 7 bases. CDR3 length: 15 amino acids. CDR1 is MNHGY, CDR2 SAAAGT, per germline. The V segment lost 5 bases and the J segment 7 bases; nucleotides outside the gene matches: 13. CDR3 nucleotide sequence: TGTGCCAGCAGTCGAGAGACAGGGATAAAGGGTGGCTACACCTTC. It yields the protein CASSRETGIKGGYTF.

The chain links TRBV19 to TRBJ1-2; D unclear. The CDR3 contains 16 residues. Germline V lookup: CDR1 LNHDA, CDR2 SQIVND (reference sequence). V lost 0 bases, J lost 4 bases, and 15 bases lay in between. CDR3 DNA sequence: TGTGCCAGTAGTATAGAGCCACTCGGGTATATCTATGGCTACACCTTC. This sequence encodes CASSIEPLGYIYGYTF.

This CDR3 reads CASSLTSGRLHEQYF. The CDR3, as DNA: TGTGCCAGCAGCTTGACTAGCGGGAGACTTCACGAGCAGTACTTC. The V gene is TRBV11-3, the J gene TRBJ2-7; 12 nucleotides match TRBD2. CDR3 length: 15 residues. Germline CDR1 is SGHNT and CDR2 is YENEEA. After removal of 3 bases from V and 5 bases from J, the junction contained 5 bases not matched to a gene.

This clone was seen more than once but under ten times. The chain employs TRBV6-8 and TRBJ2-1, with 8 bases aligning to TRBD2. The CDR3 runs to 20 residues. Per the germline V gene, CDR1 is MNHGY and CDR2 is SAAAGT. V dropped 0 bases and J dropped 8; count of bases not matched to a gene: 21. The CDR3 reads CASSYSILPAGAGDRDEQFF. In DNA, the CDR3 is TGTGCCAGCAGTTACTCGATTCTCCCCGCAGGAGCGGGAGATCGGGATGAGCAGTTCTTC.

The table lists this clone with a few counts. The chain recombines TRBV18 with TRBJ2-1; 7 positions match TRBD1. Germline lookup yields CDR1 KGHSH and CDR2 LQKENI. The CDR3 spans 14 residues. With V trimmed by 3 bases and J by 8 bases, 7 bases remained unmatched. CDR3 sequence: CASSPRDSLDEQFF. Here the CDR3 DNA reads TGTGCCAGCTCACCCCGGGACAGTCTTGATGAGCAGTTCTTC.

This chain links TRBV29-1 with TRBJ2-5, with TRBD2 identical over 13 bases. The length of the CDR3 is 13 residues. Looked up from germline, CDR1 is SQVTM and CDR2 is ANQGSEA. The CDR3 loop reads CAGTSGVLGTQYF. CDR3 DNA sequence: TGCGCGGGGACTAGCGGGGTCCTCGGGACCCAGTACTTC.

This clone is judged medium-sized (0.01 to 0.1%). In nucleotides, the CDR3 is TGTGCCAGCAGCGTCGGACAGGGGACGACCGAAGCTTTCTTT. Translating it yields CASSVGQGTTEAFF. The chain couples TRBV11-3 to TRBJ1-1; TRBD1 matches 9 bases. The CDR3 consists of 14 residues. The V and J ends lost 5 bases and 8 bases, in that order; junction bases with no gene match: 9. CDR1 SGHNT and CDR2 YENEEA come from the germline V gene.